Each of the 30 T cell receptor beta chains below was sequenced from the same sample in a study of cytomegalovirus exposure and HLA in healthy donors. Researchers ran the PCR with 60 Vbeta and 13 Jbeta primers. This table comes from immunoSEQ multiplex PCR, and its TCRdb copy is limited to in-frame clones, with some not included. The data show a few hundred thousand clones, about nine tenths seen once. Sequenced input: PBMCs. The receptors were gathered from a girl aged 2 to 9 in good health and CMV-seronegative.

The gene calls are TRBV5-1 and TRBJ2-5; no reliable D call. CDR1 and CDR2 from the germline V gene are SGHRS and YFSETQ. The V end was cut by 4 bases, the J end by 1 base, with 8 bases between. This CDR3 is 13 amino acids long. In DNA form, the CDR3 reads TGCGCCAGCAGCCCGGGTACCCAAGAGACCCAGTACTTC. Its protein product is CASSPGTQETQYF.

The J gene is TRBJ1-5, the V gene TRBV19; unclear D gene. The germline V and J ends were trimmed by 0 bases and 6 bases, with 6 bases remaining between them. The CDR3 has 13 residues. Germline V lookup: CDR1 LNHDA, CDR2 SQIVND (reference sequence). The CDR3 bases are TGTGCCAGTAGTATAGATAGCTTTCAGCCCCAGCATTTT. Residues: CASSIDSFQPQHF.

The chain links TRBV6-5 to TRBJ2-6; D unresolved. Germline CDR1 MNHEY, CDR2 SVGAGI. This CDR3 contains 13 residues. V shed 7 bases and J shed 4 bases, with 8 bases lying between them. DNA for the CDR3: TGTGCCAGCAACACCCCCGGGGCCAACGTCCTGACTTTC. Its protein product is CASNTPGANVLTF.

V is TRBV18 and J is TRBJ1-5; tentatively, D is TRBD1 (6 bases). The CDR3 runs 16 residues. V was shortened by 4 bases and J by 5 bases, with 18 bases between the two germline ends. Germline-derived CDR1 and CDR2 are KGHSH and LQKENI. DNA for the CDR3: TGTGCCAGCTCACTTTTCGGACAGTTAGGTTATCAGCCCCAGCATTTT. Residues: CASSLFGQLGYQPQHF.

This clone has a single count. The rearrangement joins TRBV5-1 to TRBJ1-1; D not certain. Germline CDR1 is SGHRS and CDR2 is YFSETQ. V was shortened by 3 bases and J by 4 bases, with 16 bases between the two germline ends. The CDR3 extends over 15 amino acids. CDR3 DNA sequence: TGCGCCAGCAGCTCCATGGGCGGAGGGAGCACTGAAGCTTTCTTT. This translates into CASSSMGGGSTEAFF.

The chain links TRBV7-3 to TRBJ2-7; the match to TRBD1 covers 10 bases. Germline trimming cut 5 bases from V and 6 bases from J; bases unmatched to any gene: 4. Germline-derived CDR1 and CDR2 are SGHTA and FQGTGA. The CDR3 consists of 13 residues. The CDR3 DNA follows: TGTGCCAGCAGCGCGCGGGACAGGGGCGAGCAGTACTTC. The encoded protein is CASSARDRGEQYF.

This clone was found once. CDR3 in DNA: TGTGCCAGCAGTTATGCAGGGCTGGTTCCTGAAGCTTTCTTT. It yields the protein CASSYAGLVPEAFF. The chain carries TRBV6-5 and TRBJ1-1; possible D gene TRBD1, 5 bases. Germline V gene lookup returns CDR1 MNHEY and CDR2 SVGAGI. This CDR3 spans 14 amino acids. V shed 3 bases and J shed 6 bases, with 14 bases lying between them.

The chain is built from TRBV6-1 and TRBJ1-1; unclear D gene. This CDR3 contains 14 residues. CDR1 is MNHNS, CDR2 SASEGT, per germline. V lost 3 bases, J lost 3 bases, and 11 bases lay in between. As DNA, the CDR3 is TGTGCCAGCAGTGACTGGAATCGGGACACTGAAGCTTTCTTT. It is translated as CASSDWNRDTEAFF.

The V call is TRBV10-1, the J call TRBJ2-3; 7 nucleotides align to TRBD1. The CDR3 loop spans 15 amino acids. The J segment lost 3 bases and the V segment lost 0 bases, leaving 3 bases of the junction unmatched. CDR1 WNHNN and CDR2 SYGVQD come from the germline V gene (reference sequence). The CDR3 region has the DNA TGCGCCAGCAGTGAGTCGTGGGGACAGACAGATACGCAGTATTTT. The encoded protein is CASSESWGQTDTQYF.

In nucleotides, the CDR3 is TGTGCCAGTAGTATGGTATCAATTGACAGAAGCTACGAGCAGTACTTC. As protein: CASSMVSIDRSYEQYF. V gene TRBV19 combines with J gene TRBJ2-7; possible D gene TRBD1, 5 bases. V dropped 3 bases and J dropped 3 bases, with 18 bases sitting between them. This CDR3 region has 16 residues. Germline loops: CDR1 LNHDA, CDR2 SQIVND (reference sequence).

CDR3 bases: TGTGCCATCAGTCATGTTGATCAGCCCCAGCATTTT. Translation gives CAISHVDQPQHF. V is TRBV10-3 and J is TRBJ1-5; D uncertain. Trimming removed 5 bases from V and 5 bases from J, with 7 bases in between. Germline CDR1 reads ENHRY; CDR2 reads SYGVKD. The CDR3 runs 12 residues.

The chain couples TRBV6-5 to TRBJ1-4; possibly TRBD1 for D (5 bases). Germline CDR1 MNHEY, CDR2 SVGAGI. Trimming took off 6 bases at V and 6 bases at J, with 14 bases between the two ends. The CDR3 is 14 amino acids. CDR3 sequence (DNA): TGTGCCAGCAGCTCACACAGGAGCGATGAAAAACTGTTTTTT. It is translated as CASSSHRSDEKLFF.

The rearrangement uses TRBV4-1 and TRBJ1-4; 9 bases align to TRBD1. The junction had 3 bases not matched to a gene; V was cut back by 2 bases and J by 5 bases. The CDR3 consists of 15 residues. The germline gives CDR1 MGHRA, CDR2 YSYEKL. The CDR3 coding sequence is TGCGCCAGCAGCCAAACGGGACAGGGCAATGAAAAACTGTTTTTT. Its translation: CASSQTGQGNEKLFF.

The chain recombines TRBV7-9 with TRBJ1-2, with a possible D match to TRBD1 (6 bases). The CDR3 sequence is 14 residues long. CDR1 and CDR2 from the germline V gene are SEHNR and FQNEAQ (reference sequence). Trimming pared 5 bases from V and 6 bases from J, leaving 16 bases between. The CDR3 region is CASSTSGGQDGYTF. As DNA, the CDR3 is TGTGCCAGCAGCACCAGCGGGGGGCAAGATGGCTACACCTTC.

J is TRBJ1-2 and V is TRBV5-6, with 7 bases identical to TRBD1. This CDR3 is 12 amino acids long. Germline V lookup: CDR1 SGHDT, CDR2 YYEEEE. V lost 1 base and J lost 10; bases outside the gene matches: 4. CDR3 nucleotide sequence: TGTGCCAGCAGCTTGATGCAGGGGGACTACACCTTC. This codes for CASSLMQGDYTF. Supplemented by reference TRBV5-6 and TRBJ1-2, the full variable domain reads DAGVTQSPTHLIKTRGQQVTLRCSPKSGHDTVSWYQQALGQGPQFIFQYYEEEERQRGNFPDRFSGHQFPNYSSELNVNALLLGDSALYLCASSLMQGDYTFGSGTRLTVV.

The chain combines TRBV13 with TRBJ2-2; 9 bases map to TRBD1. The J segment lost 5 bases and the V segment lost 2 bases, leaving 6 bases of the junction unmatched. Germline V gene lookup returns CDR1 PRHDT and CDR2 FYEKMQ (reference sequence). The CDR3 loop spans 16 amino acids. For the CDR3, the DNA is TGTGCCAGCAGCTTAAGTCCCGGGACAGGGACCGGGGAGCTGTTTTTT. This encodes CASSLSPGTGTGELFF.

This clone was observed once. This CDR3 is CASSISTAGGYTF. CDR3 nucleotides: TGTGCCAGTAGTATTTCGACGGCGGGGGGCTACACCTTC. This rearrangement joins TRBV19 to TRBJ1-2; the D is unclear. The CDR3 loop spans 13 amino acids. Trimming cost V 3 bases and J 8 bases, with 13 bases left between them. Germline CDR1 is LNHDA and CDR2 is SQIVND (reference sequence).

V and J are TRBV7-9 and TRBJ1-5; TRBD1 aligns across 10 bases. Trimming at V came to 5 bases and at J to 3 bases, leaving 7 bases not matched to a gene. CDR1 and CDR2 from the germline V gene are SEHNR and FQNEAQ (reference sequence). The CDR3 consists of 16 residues. DNA of the CDR3: TGTGCCAGCAGCGGTGGACAGGGGGATGCCAATCAGCCCCAGCATTTT. Amino acids: CASSGGQGDANQPQHF. Combining the CDR3 with reference TRBV7-9 and TRBJ1-5 gives the whole variable domain DTGVSQNPRHKITKRGQNVTFRCDPISEHNRLYWYRQTLGQGPEFLTYFQNEAQLEKSRLLSDRFSAERPKGSFSTLEIQRTEQGDSAMYLCASSGGQGDANQPQHFGDGTRLSIL.

This clone turned up a few times. V and J are TRBV7-2 and TRBJ1-5; D gene unclear. Germline CDR1 SGHTA, CDR2 FQGNSA. This CDR3 is 11 amino acids long. Trimming stripped 5 bases from V and 9 bases from J, with 8 bases between. Here the CDR3 reads CASSLGGPQHF. In DNA, the CDR3 is TGTGCCAGCAGCCTTGGAGGGCCCCAGCATTTT.

The V gene is TRBV2, the J gene TRBJ1-6, with unresolved D. This CDR3 is 15 amino acids long. Germline V gene lookup returns CDR1 SNHLY and CDR2 FYNNEI. The V end lost 7 bases, the J end lost 3 bases, and 13 bases lay between the germline ends. The CDR3 loop reads CASNPQADYNSPLHF. The DNA of the CDR3 is TGTGCCAGCAACCCCCAGGCAGACTATAATTCACCCCTCCACTTT. Variable domain in full (rest from reference TRBV2 and TRBJ1-6): EPEVTQTPSHQVTQMGQEVILRCVPISNHLYFYWYRQILGQKVEFLVSFYNNEISEKSEIFDDQFSVERPDGSNFTLKIRSTKLEDSAMYFCASNPQADYNSPLHFGNGTRLTVT.

The rearrangement links TRBV27 to TRBJ1-5; D unresolved. CDR1 MNHEY and CDR2 SMNVEV come from the germline V gene (reference sequence). This CDR3 region has 14 residues. V lost 2 bases to trimming and J lost 3 bases, with 8 bases between them. The chain's CDR3 is CASSLGPNNQPQHF. CDR3 DNA: TGTGCCAGCAGTTTAGGGCCGAACAATCAGCCCCAGCATTTT.

The gene calls are TRBV14 and TRBJ2-7; D ambiguous. The CDR3 extends over 15 amino acids. Trimming left V 0 bases short and J 3 bases short, with 12 bases between. Germline loops: CDR1 SGHDN, CDR2 FVKESK. CDR3 in DNA: TGTGCCAGCAGCCAAGAGAGTTCGCCCGTCTACGAGCAGTACTTC. Translation: CASSQESSPVYEQYF. Together with reference TRBV14 and TRBJ2-7, the CDR3 gives the full variable domain: EAGVTQFPSHSVIEKGQTVTLRCDPISGHDNLYWYRRVMGKEIKFLLHFVKESKQDESGMPNNRFLAERTGGTYSTLKVQPAELEDSGVYFCASSQESSPVYEQYFGPGTRLTVT.

The chain employs TRBV6-5 and TRBJ1-6; 7 nucleotides agree with TRBD1. Germline CDR1 reads MNHEY; CDR2 reads SVGAGI. V dropped 2 bases and J dropped 10; count of bases not matched to a gene: 11. The CDR3 sequence is 16 residues long. CDR3: CASSYAQGRIRSPLHF. CDR3 nucleotides: TGTGCCAGCAGTTACGCACAGGGGAGAATTAGGTCACCCCTCCACTTT.

Regarding this clone: The junction differs from germline at one of its ends, possibly a read error. V and J are TRBV7-9 and TRBJ1-1, with D tentatively TRBD1 (6 bases). From germline, CDR1 is SEHNR and CDR2 FQNEAQ (reference sequence). The CDR3 contains 11 residues. CDR3 amino acids: CASSADRNPYF. The DNA for the CDR3 is TGTGCCAGCAGCGCGGACAGAAATCCTTATTTT.

This clone was picked up a small number of times. The V and J genes are TRBV2 and TRBJ2-1, with 8 positions matching TRBD1. Germline values: CDR1 SNHLY, CDR2 FYNNEI. This CDR3 spans 11 amino acids. After removal of 7 bases from V and 10 bases from J, the junction contained 3 bases not matched to a gene. The CDR3 protein is CASIWDREQFF. CDR3 DNA: TGTGCCAGCATATGGGACAGGGAGCAGTTCTTC.

The rearrangement joins TRBV6-5 to TRBJ2-4; perhaps TRBD1 as D (6 bases). Germline CDR1 reads MNHEY; CDR2 reads SVGAGI. Trimming stripped 2 bases from V and 0 bases from J, with 8 bases between. This CDR3 comprises 15 residues. CDR3 residues: CASSYRGGAKNIQYF. The CDR3 DNA follows: TGTGCCAGCAGTTACAGAGGGGGAGCCAAAAACATTCAGTACTTC.

V and J are TRBV6-5 and TRBJ2-5; TRBD2 agrees at 9 bases. CDR1 MNHEY and CDR2 SVGAGI come from the germline V gene. The CDR3 consists of 16 residues. Unmatched junction bases numbered 6, after V lost 3 bases and J lost 1 base. The CDR3, as DNA: TGTGCCAGCAGTTATGTAGCGGGAGCGGGCCAAGAGACCCAGTACTTC. It translates to CASSYVAGAGQETQYF.

This chain uses TRBV5-5 with TRBJ1-1, with D perhaps matching TRBD1 (5 bases). The CDR3 extends over 14 amino acids. V lost 2 bases, J lost 3 bases, and 11 bases lay in between. Germline V gene lookup returns CDR1 SGHKS and CDR2 YYEKEE (reference sequence). The CDR3 protein is CASSLAGPDTEAFF. The DNA for the CDR3 is TGTGCCAGCAGCTTAGCGGGACCGGACACTGAAGCTTTCTTT.

This clone has a single count. The chain recombines TRBV19 with TRBJ2-7; 9 bases are shared with TRBD1. CDR1 is LNHDA and CDR2 is SQIVND in the germline V gene (reference sequence). The CDR3 length is 13 residues. V was pared by 6 bases and J by 2 bases, with 2 bases of the junction left unmatched. The CDR3 DNA reads as TGTGCCAGTAGCCGACAGGGGGCCTACGAGCAGTACTTC. Protein sequence: CASSRQGAYEQYF. Based on the CDR3 plus reference TRBV19 and TRBJ2-7, the full variable domain is DGGITQSPKYLFRKEGQNVTLSCEQNLNHDAMYWYRQDPGQGLRLIYYSQIVNDFQKGDIAEGYSVSREKKESFPLTVTSAQKNPTAFYLCASSRQGAYEQYFGPGTRLTVT.

The chain employs TRBV6-1 and TRBJ1-5; the match to TRBD1 covers 9 bases. From germline, CDR1 is MNHNS and CDR2 SASEGT. The CDR3 is made up of 15 amino acids. V lost 8 bases to trimming and J lost 2 bases; unmatched junction nucleotides: 7. CDR3 DNA sequence: TGTGCCAGCCTAAGTACAGGGGGCGGCAATCAGCCCCAGCATTTT. Protein sequence: CASLSTGGGNQPQHF.